This T cell receptor beta chain was found in a study of blood T cell repertoires in COVID-19. On the study more broadly: Samples taken during acute and convalescent COVID-19 were collected in the United States, Italy and Spain. PBMCs, B-cell-depleted T cells, or T cells provided the cDNA or gDNA that made up the material.

Here immunoSEQ multiplex PCR was the method, and the copy in TCRdb shows in-frame clones only, minus some. This sample yields under 45,000 clones, of which around 80% are seen a single time; about 33% belongs to the top ten. This CDR3 is 14 amino acids long. V shed 2 bases, J shed 0 bases, and the junction held 1 base outside the gene matches. CDR1 is SGHNT and CDR2 is YYREEE in the germline V gene (reference sequence). The V and J genes are TRBV5-4 and TRBJ1-1; 7 nucleotides line up with TRBD1. Input material: peripheral blood. This receptor was identified in a man aged 60 to 69 with acute or convalescent COVID-19. This CDR3 is CASSFRGMNTEAFF. CDR3 nucleotides: TGTGCCAGCAGCTTCAGGGGGATGAACACTGAAGCTTTCTTT.